This T cell receptor beta chain was retrieved from a study of T-cell reconstitution after alpha-beta-depleted transplantation in children. This clonotype was counted between two and nine times. Construction of the TCRbeta library involved unique molecular identifiers. TCRdb re-called the PCR reads through MiXCR, storing one row per CDR3 protein. Here the sample spans under 150,000 distinct CDR3 sequences, roughly 9.7% being singletons. From germline, CDR1 is LGHNA and CDR2 YSLEER. The CDR3 covers 15 residues. Trimming took 0 bases from V and 2 from J, leaving 11 bases between them. The chain has TRBV4-3 and TRBJ2-7, with D possibly being TRBD2 (7 bases). The source is a girl younger than two who had a stem cell transplant for combined immunodeficiency, so the T cells may come from the graft donor. This specimen consisted of PBMCs, mostly from graft donor cells, obtained 180 days after TCRalphabeta/CD19-depleted stem cell transplant. CDR3 in DNA: TGCGCCAGCAGCCAAGAGGGGGGGGCGACCTACGAGCAGTACTTC. Translation gives CASSQEGGATYEQYF.